These 11 T cell receptor beta chains share one sample of origin, sequenced in a study of T cells in Graves' hyperthyroidism and ophthalmopathy. TCR beta CDR3 region amplification was performed from RNA transcripts. An initial round of RT-PCR targeting the TCR CDR3 relied on the HTBI primer set. TCRdb reprocessed the multiplex PCR reads via MiXCR and lists one record per CDR3 protein. The table shows some 560,000 distinct CDR3 sequences, with 14% occurring only once. Sequences were obtained from blood. These receptors originate from a woman aged 40-49 years with Graves' hyperthyroidism.

The chain employs TRBV4-1 and TRBJ2-5; no clear D gene. CDR3 length: 15 amino acids. Germline V gene lookup returns CDR1 MGHRA and CDR2 YSYEKL. V lost 3 bases and J 5 bases, leaving 16 bases between the germline ends. The CDR3 protein is CASSQVEAGWETQYF. The CDR3 nucleotides are TGCGCCAGCAGCCAGGTTGAGGCAGGATGGGAGACCCAGTACTTC.

This clonotype was observed a handful of times. The chain combines TRBV6-1 with TRBJ2-1; 7 positions agree with TRBD2. The length of the CDR3 is 15 residues. V shed 6 bases and J 3 bases; nucleotides not matched to a gene: 8. Looked up from germline, CDR1 is MNHNS and CDR2 is SASEGT. CDR3 sequence reads: CASRGPGGSYNEQFF. The CDR3 nucleotides read TGTGCCAGCAGAGGACCGGGAGGAAGCTACAATGAGCAGTTCTTC.

This clonotype was seen ten or more times. V is TRBV28 and J is TRBJ1-3, with D possibly being TRBD1 (5 bases). Trimming took off 3 bases at V and 1 base at J, with 13 bases between the two ends. The CDR3 consists of 16 residues. Germline V lookup: CDR1 MDHEN, CDR2 SYDVKM. CDR3 protein: CASSFARVVSGNTIYF. The CDR3 bases are TGTGCCAGCAGTTTCGCCAGGGTAGTTTCTGGAAACACCATATATTTT.

The V call is TRBV12-3 or TRBV12-4, the J call TRBJ2-2; D possibly corresponds to TRBD2 (6 bases). Trimming shortened V by 7 bases and J by 1 base, and 13 bases separated the two germline ends. CDR3 length: 15 amino acids. The CDR3 DNA sequence: TGTGCCAGCACCGTCGGGGGATGGAACACCGGGGAGCTGTTTTTT. Translated: CASTVGGWNTGELFF.

This clonotype was detected only a few times. This chain joins TRBV27 and TRBJ2-2, with 7 bases that match TRBD2. The V segment lost 5 bases and the J segment 5 bases; nucleotides outside the gene matches: 14. The CDR3 is 17 residues long. CDR1 MNHEY and CDR2 SMNVEV come from the germline V gene (reference sequence). In DNA form, the CDR3 reads TGTGCCAGCAGTAGGTGGGTTAGCGGGTCGTGGACCGGGGAGCTGTTTTTT. As protein: CASSRWVSGSWTGELFF.

The chain carries TRBV6-1 and TRBJ1-5; 11 bases line up with TRBD1. Germline assignment: CDR1 MNHNS and CDR2 SASEGT. V shed 6 bases and J 3 bases; nucleotides not matched to a gene: 7. The CDR3 length is 16 residues. The CDR3 sequence: CASRSGTGGFNQPQHF. DNA for the CDR3: TGTGCCAGCAGATCCGGGACAGGGGGATTCAATCAGCCCCAGCATTTT.

Details on this clonotype: With a much larger clone just one base away, this may be a read error. The chain joins TRBV4-1 to TRBJ1-5; tentative D call: TRBD1 (5 bases). Germline V gene data show CDR1 as MGHRA and CDR2 as YSYEKL. The CDR3 length is 15 residues. Trimming left V 0 bases short and J 2 bases short, with 8 bases between. The CDR3: CASSQDMGGNQPQHF. Written as DNA, the CDR3 is TGCGCCAGCAGCCAAGATATGGGGGGCAATCAGCCCCAGCATTTT.

The sample holds many counts of this clonotype. The gene calls are TRBV5-1 and TRBJ2-3; TRBD1 is a possible D gene (6 bases). Germline CDR1 SGHRS, CDR2 YFSETQ. The CDR3 sequence is 13 residues long. The germline V and J ends were trimmed by 0 bases and 4 bases, with 6 bases remaining between them. The CDR3 coding sequence is TGCGCCAGCAGCTTGGAGGGGGCAGATACGCAGTATTTT. Translation: CASSLEGADTQYF.

The chain links TRBV6-1 to TRBJ1-4; D gene uncertain. The CDR3 runs to 11 residues. Trimming took 7 bases from V and 5 from J, leaving 5 bases between them. Germline lookup yields CDR1 MNHNS and CDR2 SASEGT. The CDR3 loop is CASKQNEKLFF. The DNA of the CDR3 is TGTGCCAGCAAGCAAAATGAAAAACTGTTTTTT.

CDR3 bases: TGCGCCAGCAGCCAGGAGACAGGGGCCGAGCAGTACTTC. This translates into CASSQETGAEQYF. The V gene is TRBV4-1, the J gene TRBJ2-7; 8 nucleotides agree with TRBD1. Germline CDR1 and CDR2: MGHRA and YSYEKL. The J segment lost 6 bases and the V segment lost 3 bases, leaving 4 bases of the junction unmatched. The CDR3 length is 13 residues.

The V call is TRBV4-2, the J call TRBJ2-1, with D perhaps TRBD2 (6 bases). Trimming shortened V by 0 bases and J by 6 bases, and 15 bases separated the two germline ends. From germline, CDR1 is LGHNA and CDR2 YNFKEQ. The CDR3 has 16 amino acids. The CDR3 sequence is CASSQDITSRINEQFF. The CDR3 DNA sequence: TGTGCCAGCAGCCAAGATATTACTAGCAGGATCAATGAGCAGTTCTTC.